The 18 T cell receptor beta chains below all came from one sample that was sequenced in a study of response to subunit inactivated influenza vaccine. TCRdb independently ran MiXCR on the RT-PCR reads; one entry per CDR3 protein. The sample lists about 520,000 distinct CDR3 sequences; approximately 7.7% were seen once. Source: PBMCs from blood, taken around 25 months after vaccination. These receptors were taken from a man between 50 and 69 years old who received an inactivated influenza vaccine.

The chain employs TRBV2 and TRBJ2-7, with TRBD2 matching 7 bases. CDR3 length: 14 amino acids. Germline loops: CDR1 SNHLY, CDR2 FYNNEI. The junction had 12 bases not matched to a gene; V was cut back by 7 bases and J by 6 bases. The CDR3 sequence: CASKGGGFLGEQYF. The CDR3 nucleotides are TGTGCCAGCAAGGGCGGGGGATTCCTCGGCGAGCAGTACTTC.

The CDR3 bases are TGCGCCAGCAGCCAAGATATCGAGGGGCGGACCCAGTACTTC. Residues: CASSQDIEGRTQYF. V and J are TRBV4-3 and TRBJ2-5, with D tentatively TRBD1 or TRBD2 (5 bases each). This CDR3 region has 14 residues. CDR1 LGHNA and CDR2 YSLEER come from the germline V gene. V gave up 0 bases and J gave up 7 bases, with 12 bases separating them.

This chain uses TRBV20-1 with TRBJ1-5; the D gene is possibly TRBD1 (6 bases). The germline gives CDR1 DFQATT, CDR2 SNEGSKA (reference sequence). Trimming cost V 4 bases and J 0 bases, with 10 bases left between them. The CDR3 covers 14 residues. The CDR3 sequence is CSATQGYSNQPQHF. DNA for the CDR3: TGCAGTGCTACCCAGGGGTATAGCAATCAGCCCCAGCATTTT.

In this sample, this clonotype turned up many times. The DNA for the CDR3 is TGTGCCAGCAGTTTCACCGGGACAGGGACAGATACGCAGTATTTT. Its translation is CASSFTGTGTDTQYF. The V gene is TRBV7-9, the J gene TRBJ2-3, with 9 positions matching TRBD1. This CDR3 is 15 amino acids long. CDR1 and CDR2 from the germline V gene are SEHNR and FQNEAQ (reference sequence). Losses at the gene ends were 6 bases for V and 3 bases for J; bases not matched to a gene: 7.

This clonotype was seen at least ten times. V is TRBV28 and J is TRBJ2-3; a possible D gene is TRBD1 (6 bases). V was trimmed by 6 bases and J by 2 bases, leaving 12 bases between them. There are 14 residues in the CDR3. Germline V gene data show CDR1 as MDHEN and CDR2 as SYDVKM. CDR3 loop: CASRTGTNTDTQYF. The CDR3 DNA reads TGTGCCAGCAGGACCGGGACAAACACAGATACGCAGTATTTT.

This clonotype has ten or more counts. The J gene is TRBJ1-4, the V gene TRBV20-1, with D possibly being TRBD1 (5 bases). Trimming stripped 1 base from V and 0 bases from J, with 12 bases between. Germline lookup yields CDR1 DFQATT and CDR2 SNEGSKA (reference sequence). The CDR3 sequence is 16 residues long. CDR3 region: CSARGGTGATNEKLFF. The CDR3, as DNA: TGCAGTGCTAGAGGAGGGACGGGGGCAACTAATGAAAAACTGTTTTTT.

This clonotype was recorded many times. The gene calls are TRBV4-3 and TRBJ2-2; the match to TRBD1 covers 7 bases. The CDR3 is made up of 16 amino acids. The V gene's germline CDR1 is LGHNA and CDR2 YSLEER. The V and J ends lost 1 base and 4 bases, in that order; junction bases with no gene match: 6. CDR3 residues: CASSQAGQLPTGELFF. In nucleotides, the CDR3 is TGCGCCAGCAGCCAAGCGGGACAGCTACCCACCGGGGAGCTGTTTTTT.

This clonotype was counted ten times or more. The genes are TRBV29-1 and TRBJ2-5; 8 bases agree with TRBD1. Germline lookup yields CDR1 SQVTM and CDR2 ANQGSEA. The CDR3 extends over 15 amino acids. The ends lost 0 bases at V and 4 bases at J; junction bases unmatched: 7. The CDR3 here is CSVEDRGQGAETQYF. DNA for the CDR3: TGCAGCGTTGAAGATCGCGGACAGGGAGCAGAGACCCAGTACTTC.

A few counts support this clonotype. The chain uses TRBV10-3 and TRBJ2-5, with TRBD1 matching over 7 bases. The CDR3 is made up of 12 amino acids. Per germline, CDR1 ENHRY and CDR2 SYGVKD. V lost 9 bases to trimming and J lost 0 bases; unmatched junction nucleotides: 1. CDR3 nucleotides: TGTGCCATAGGGACAGACCAAGAGACCCAGTACTTC. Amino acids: CAIGTDQETQYF.

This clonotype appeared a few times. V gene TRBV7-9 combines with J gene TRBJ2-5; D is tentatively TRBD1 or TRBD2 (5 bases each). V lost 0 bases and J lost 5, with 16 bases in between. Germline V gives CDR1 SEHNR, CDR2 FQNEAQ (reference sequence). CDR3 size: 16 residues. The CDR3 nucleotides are TGTGCCAGCAGCTTAGCGGAGGTCAGGGTTGGGGAGACCCAGTACTTC. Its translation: CASSLAEVRVGETQYF.

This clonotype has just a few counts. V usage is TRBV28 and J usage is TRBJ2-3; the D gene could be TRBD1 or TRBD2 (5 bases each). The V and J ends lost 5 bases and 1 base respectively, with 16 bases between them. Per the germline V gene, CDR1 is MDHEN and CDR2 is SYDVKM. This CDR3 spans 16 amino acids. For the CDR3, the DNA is TGTGCCAGCAGTCAAGAGGGCAGGGAAGGCACAGATACGCAGTATTTT. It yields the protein CASSQEGREGTDTQYF.

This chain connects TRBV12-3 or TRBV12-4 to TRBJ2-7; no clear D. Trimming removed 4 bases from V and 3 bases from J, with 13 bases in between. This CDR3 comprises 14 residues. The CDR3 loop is CASSWSDSDYEQYF. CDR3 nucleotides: TGTGCCAGCAGTTGGAGCGACTCCGACTACGAGCAGTACTTC.

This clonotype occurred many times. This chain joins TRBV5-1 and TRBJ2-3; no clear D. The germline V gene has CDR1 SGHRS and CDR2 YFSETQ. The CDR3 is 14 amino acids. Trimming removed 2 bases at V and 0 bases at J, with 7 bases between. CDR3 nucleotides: TGCGCCAGCAGCTTTAGATCTAGCACAGATACGCAGTATTTT. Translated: CASSFRSSTDTQYF.

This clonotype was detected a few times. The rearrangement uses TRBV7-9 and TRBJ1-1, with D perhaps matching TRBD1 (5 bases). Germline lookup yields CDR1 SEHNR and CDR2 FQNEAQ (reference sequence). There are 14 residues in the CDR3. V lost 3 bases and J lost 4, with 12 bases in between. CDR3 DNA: TGTGCCAGCAGCTTCTCCCAGGGCCGCACTGAAGCTTTCTTT. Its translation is CASSFSQGRTEAFF.

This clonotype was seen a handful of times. The CDR3 DNA sequence: TGTGCCAGCAGCCATCCCCCAGGGGGGTCCGGGGAGCTGTTTTTT. Protein product: CASSHPPGGSGELFF. V gene TRBV14 combines with J gene TRBJ2-2, with D possibly matching TRBD1 (7 bases). Between the trimmed V and J ends, which lost 3 bases and 6 bases, there was a span of 14 bases. The CDR3 runs to 15 residues. The V gene's germline CDR1 is SGHDN and CDR2 FVKESK.

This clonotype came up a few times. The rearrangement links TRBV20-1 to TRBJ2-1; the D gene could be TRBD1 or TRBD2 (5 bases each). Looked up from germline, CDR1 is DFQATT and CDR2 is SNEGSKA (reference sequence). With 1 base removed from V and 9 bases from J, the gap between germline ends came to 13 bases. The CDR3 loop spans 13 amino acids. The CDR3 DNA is TGCAGTGCTAGAGCTTTCGGGGCATCTGAGCAGTTCTTC. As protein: CSARAFGASEQFF.

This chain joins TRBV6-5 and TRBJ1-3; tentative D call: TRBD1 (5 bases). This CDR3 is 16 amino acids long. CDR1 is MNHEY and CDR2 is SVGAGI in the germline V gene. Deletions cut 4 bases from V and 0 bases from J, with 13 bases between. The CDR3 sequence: CASSSGTVSSGNTIYF. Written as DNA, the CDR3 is TGTGCCAGCAGTTCTGGGACGGTGAGCTCTGGAAACACCATATATTTT.

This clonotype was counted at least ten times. Written as DNA, the CDR3 is TGTGCCAGCGGGGGGACAGTCTCCTACGAGCAGTACTTC. Amino acid sequence: CASGGTVSYEQYF. The chain uses TRBV6-1 and TRBJ2-7, with D tentatively TRBD1 (7 bases). CDR1 is MNHNS, CDR2 SASEGT, per germline. The V end lost 8 bases, the J end lost 0 bases, and 11 bases lay between the germline ends. The CDR3 extends over 13 amino acids.